This T cell receptor (beta chain) was recovered during a study of shared clonotypes between healthy human individuals. Partitioning of CD4+ cells yielded a CD45RA+ naive subset and a CD45RA-negative memory subset. Per germline, CDR1 SGHNT and CDR2 YYREEE (reference sequence). The ends were cut back, 4 bases at V and 0 bases at J, with 16 bases in the middle. The CDR3 is 16 residues long. Assay runs were performed at deep level. Genomic DNA of every subset was divided equally among multiple immunoSEQ plates. Replicate sorted-subset PCRs were loaded with roughly 200 ng DNA, 30,000 to 35,000 T cell genomes. Sequencing was performed with immunoSEQ multiplex PCR; in TCRdb, only in-frame clones are kept and a portion is missing. The table records about 1.1 million clones, 70% to 85% of them present only once.

The specimen was memory CD4+ T cells from PBMCs. Subset specified: CD45RA-negative fraction. J is TRBJ2-5 and V is TRBV5-4; D might be TRBD1 or TRBD2, each matching 5 bases. The TCR sequence derives from a man in his late teens or twenties in good health. Some clones in this sample may be carry-over from other donors' samples. The CDR3 nucleotides read TGTGCCAGCAGCCGTGGTGGGGGACCCTACCAAGAGACCCAGTACTTC. Protein: CASSRGGGPYQETQYF.